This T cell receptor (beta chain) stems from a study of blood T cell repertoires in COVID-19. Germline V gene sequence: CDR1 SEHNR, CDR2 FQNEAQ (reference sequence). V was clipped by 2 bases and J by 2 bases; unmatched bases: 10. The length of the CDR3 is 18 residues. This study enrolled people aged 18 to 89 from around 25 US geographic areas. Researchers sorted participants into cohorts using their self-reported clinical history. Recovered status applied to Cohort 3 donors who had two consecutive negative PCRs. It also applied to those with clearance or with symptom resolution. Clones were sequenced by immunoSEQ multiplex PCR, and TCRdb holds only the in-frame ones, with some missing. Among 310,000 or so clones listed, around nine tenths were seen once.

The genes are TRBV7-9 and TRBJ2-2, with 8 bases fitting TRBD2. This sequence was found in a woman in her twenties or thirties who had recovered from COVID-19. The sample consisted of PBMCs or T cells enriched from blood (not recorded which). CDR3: CASSLWFLAGTNTGELFF. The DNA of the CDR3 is TGTGCCAGCAGCTTATGGTTCTTAGCGGGAACTAACACCGGGGAGCTGTTTTTT.